The 3 T cell receptor beta chains below all came from one sample that was sequenced in a study of blood T cell repertoires in COVID-19. TCRdb keeps only in-frame clones here, not all; method: immunoSEQ multiplex PCR. Among under 250,000 clones listed, 85% to 90% were seen once. The material sequenced was peripheral blood. The origin of the receptors is a man between 25 and 39 years old with COVID-19, enrolled during active disease.

This chain links TRBV27 with TRBJ1-5, with 7 positions matching TRBD1. This CDR3 is built from 15 residues. CDR1 is MNHEY and CDR2 is SMNVEV in the germline V gene (reference sequence). Trimming took 0 bases from V and 7 from J; bases not matched to a gene: 6. The CDR3 loop is CASSLSAHRGQPQHF. The CDR3 region has the DNA TGTGCCAGCAGTTTATCGGCCCACAGGGGACAGCCCCAGCATTTT.

Only one count was recorded for this clone. The chain links TRBV6-1 to TRBJ2-1; 10 bases are shared with TRBD2. Trimming at V came to 7 bases and at J to 14 bases, leaving 14 bases not matched to a gene. CDR3 length equals 14 residues. CDR1 is MNHNS and CDR2 is SASEGT in the germline V gene. The CDR3: CASIWASGGAFEFF. The CDR3 nucleotides read TGTGCCAGCATTTGGGCCAGCGGGGGGGCCTTTGAGTTCTTC.

V and J are TRBV9 and TRBJ1-6, with D uncertain. The CDR3 length is 15 residues. Looked up from germline, CDR1 is SGDLS and CDR2 is YYNGEE. V lost 0 bases and J lost 5, with 9 bases in between. CDR3 nucleotide sequence: TGTGCCAGCAGCGTAGAGCGCGGTGATAATTCACCCCTCCACTTT. Its protein product is CASSVERGDNSPLHF.